This T cell receptor beta chain is from a study of T cells after yellow fever vaccination. Overall study findings and caveats: Post-booster reappearance was seen for most primary-vaccination clones (about 96% CD4, about 90% CD8). Although most clonotypes did not, a small share appeared in both CD4 and CD8 compartments.

Generation of TCR cDNA used 5'RACE template switching (which added a universal primer site and UMIs). TCRdb analysed the 5' RACE reads with MiXCR anew, one entry per CDR3 protein. The table has some 300,000 distinct CDR3 sequences, approximately 12% seen once; the top ten hold approximately 3%. A word on this clonotype: Antigen unknown.

Germline V gene data show CDR1 as SGHRS and CDR2 as YFSETQ. V trimming: 4 bases; J trimming: 4 bases; junction bases outside the gene matches: 0. The CDR3 consists of 13 residues. V gene TRBV5-1 combines with J gene TRBJ2-1; 9 bases match TRBD1. This receptor was identified in a young man who received the YFV17D yellow fever vaccine. The sample here was CD4+ T cells sorted from PBMCs, taken 45 days after the yellow fever booster vaccination. CDR3 DNA: TGCGCCAGCAGCGACAGGGGGTACAATGAGCAGTTCTTC. Translated: CASSDRGYNEQFF. The whole variable domain, remainder taken from reference TRBV5-1 and TRBJ2-1, is KAGVTQTPRYLIKTRGQQVTLSCSPISGHRSVSWYQQTPGQGLQFLFEYFSETQRNKGNFPGRFSGRQFSNSRSEMNVSTLELGDSALYLCASSDRGYNEQFFGPGTRLTVL.